The 20 T cell receptor beta chains given below trace back to one sample, sequenced in a study of blood T cell repertoires in COVID-19 (dated by TCRdb to about 2020). The library was obtained by the immunoSEQ multiplex PCR assay. TCRdb stores this immuneACCESS table with in-frame sequences only. Part of the clones is absent; in the studies checked, under half of the shortfall reflects unresolved V genes, and no reason is known for the rest. The sample data list about 50,000 clones, and about nine tenths of these were observed just once. 2.6% of the sample goes to the ten largest clones. The sequenced sample was peripheral blood. These receptor sequences come from a woman of 80 years or more with COVID-19, enrolled during active disease.

The chain carries TRBV4-1 and TRBJ2-7; weak D call: TRBD2 (6 bases). Germline V lookup: CDR1 MGHRA, CDR2 YSYEKL. The CDR3 runs 15 residues. V gave up 1 base and J gave up 0 bases, with 10 bases separating them. CDR3 region: CASSQGEASSYEQYF. The CDR3 nucleotides are TGCGCCAGCAGCCAAGGGGAGGCAAGCTCCTACGAGCAGTACTTC.

The CDR3 DNA reads as TGTGCCAGCAGCCCCGACTTCTACGAGCAGTACTTC. Residues: CASSPDFYEQYF. The V gene is TRBV12-3 or TRBV12-4, the J gene TRBJ2-7, with D unclear. This CDR3 spans 12 amino acids. V was pared by 6 bases and J by 3 bases, with 9 bases between.

The chain links TRBV7-2 to TRBJ1-5; perhaps TRBD1 as D (6 bases). Germline V CDR1 and CDR2: SGHTA, FQGNSA. V was shortened by 2 bases and J by 4 bases, with 12 bases between the two germline ends. The CDR3 extends over 15 amino acids. The CDR3 loop is CASSLSQGTNQPQHF. Here the CDR3 DNA reads TGTGCCAGCAGCTTATCTCAGGGGACGAATCAGCCCCAGCATTTT. The full variable domain, with the rest looked up from reference TRBV7-2 and TRBJ1-5, is GAGVSQSPSNKVTEKGKDVELRCDPISGHTALYWYRQSLGQGLEFLIYFQGNSAPDKSGLPSDRFSAERTGGSVSTLTIQRTQQEDSAVYLCASSLSQGTNQPQHFGDGTRLSIL.

J is TRBJ1-4 and V is TRBV28; D not certain. V was shortened by 5 bases and J by 8 bases, with 15 bases between the two germline ends. CDR3 length equals 14 residues. CDR1 is MDHEN and CDR2 is SYDVKM in the germline V gene. This chain's CDR3 is CASSRLDSVEKLFF. In DNA, the CDR3 is TGTGCCAGCAGTCGATTAGATAGTGTCGAAAAACTGTTTTTT.

This clone appeared a few times. This sequence joins TRBV5-4 and TRBJ2-1, with D possibly matching TRBD2 (7 bases). CDR1 is SGHNT and CDR2 is YYREEE in the germline V gene (reference sequence). CDR3 size: 14 residues. V dropped 6 bases and J dropped 1 base, with 11 bases sitting between them. CDR3 residues: CASMSGTSYNEQFF. CDR3 DNA: TGTGCCAGCATGAGCGGGACATCCTACAATGAGCAGTTCTTC. The complete variable domain, with remaining parts taken from reference TRBV5-4 and TRBJ2-1, reads ETGVTQSPTHLIKTRGQQVTLRCSSQSGHNTVSWYQQALGQGPQFIFQYYREEENGRGNFPPRFSGLQFPNYSSELNVNALELDDSALYLCASMSGTSYNEQFFGPGTRLTVL.

This sequence joins TRBV5-1 and TRBJ2-3, with 11 nucleotides matching TRBD1. Germline V gene sequence: CDR1 SGHRS, CDR2 YFSETQ. The trim removed 9 bases at V and 4 bases at J, leaving 7 bases unmatched. This CDR3 is 14 amino acids long. The CDR3 loop is CATSRTGGADTQYF. The CDR3 DNA follows: TGCGCCACCTCCAGGACAGGGGGCGCAGATACGCAGTATTTT.

The chain recombines TRBV2 with TRBJ1-2; possible D gene TRBD1, 5 bases. The CDR3 contains 14 residues. The V gene lost 7 bases and the J gene lost 5 bases, with 17 bases spanning the gap. Germline CDR1 SNHLY, CDR2 FYNNEI. CDR3 protein: CASTGGRTLYGYTF. Written as DNA, the CDR3 is TGTGCCAGCACCGGGGGGAGGACATTGTATGGCTACACCTTC.

The chain has TRBV11-3 and TRBJ2-2, with 9 bases lining up with TRBD1. The CDR3 covers 17 residues. Per germline, CDR1 SGHNT and CDR2 YENEEA. Trimming removed 5 bases from V and 1 base from J; junction bases left unmatched: 8. The CDR3 region is CASSPTGTGQNTGELFF. CDR3 nucleotides: TGTGCCAGCAGCCCAACCGGGACAGGGCAGAACACCGGGGAGCTGTTTTTT.

The gene calls are TRBV11-2 and TRBJ2-7; no definite D call. This CDR3 contains 13 residues. The V end was cut by 5 bases, the J end by 3 bases, with 11 bases between. Germline CDR1 SGHAT, CDR2 FQNNGV. The CDR3 DNA follows: TGTGCCAGCAGCCTAGGTCCCCTCTACGAGCAGTACTTC. Protein sequence: CASSLGPLYEQYF.

The chain joins TRBV2 to TRBJ1-5, with 8 bases fitting TRBD1. Germline lookup yields CDR1 SNHLY and CDR2 FYNNEI. CDR3 size: 15 residues. Trimming at V came to 4 bases and at J to 2 bases, leaving 4 bases not matched to a gene. The CDR3 coding sequence is TGTGCCAGCAGTGGACAGGGGTTGGGCAATCAGCCCCAGCATTTT. It specifies CASSGQGLGNQPQHF.

The chain employs TRBV20-1 and TRBJ1-6, with a weak D call TRBD1 (6 bases). Germline CDR1 reads DFQATT; CDR2 reads SNEGSKA (reference sequence). The CDR3 consists of 16 residues. The V and J ends lost 3 bases and 4 bases respectively, with 16 bases between them. The CDR3 coding sequence is TGCAGTGCTAGTAATGCCGGACAGCCTTATAATTCACCCCTCCACTTT. Amino acid sequence: CSASNAGQPYNSPLHF.

The chain is built from TRBV6-5 and TRBJ2-5; 8 bases line up with TRBD1. The CDR3 runs to 14 residues. Germline trimming cut 6 bases from V and 5 bases from J; bases unmatched to any gene: 8. Germline-derived CDR1 and CDR2 are MNHEY and SVGAGI. The CDR3 DNA reads as TGTGCCAGCAGGCCAGGGGGCGCGGTGGAGACCCAGTACTTC. Translating gives CASRPGGAVETQYF.

This clone has a single count. The chain has TRBV11-2 and TRBJ1-4, with 8 bases lining up with TRBD1. The CDR3 totals 16 residues. Germline-derived CDR1 and CDR2 are SGHAT and FQNNGV. Trimming at V came to 5 bases and at J to 7 bases, leaving 12 bases not matched to a gene. CDR3 loop: CASSILGRGRTEKLFF. CDR3 DNA sequence: TGTGCCAGCAGCATTCTCGGCAGGGGGCGTACTGAAAAACTGTTTTTT.

This clone has just a few counts. The chain has TRBV18 and TRBJ2-5, with 9 bases lining up with TRBD1. This CDR3 spans 15 amino acids. The germline V gene encodes CDR1 KGHSH and CDR2 LQKENI. Trimming removed 5 bases from V and 6 bases from J; junction bases left unmatched: 10. The CDR3, as DNA: TGTGCCAGCTCAGATTTACAGGGGGCGCGGAAGACCCAGTACTTC. Its translation: CASSDLQGARKTQYF.

The V call is TRBV5-1, the J call TRBJ2-2; TRBD2 agrees at 7 bases. V lost 3 bases, J lost 5 bases, and 13 bases stayed unmatched. CDR1 is SGHRS and CDR2 is YFSETQ in the germline V gene. The CDR3 has 17 residues. The CDR3 region is CASSSAPQGGETGELFF. The CDR3 region has the DNA TGCGCCAGCAGCTCAGCCCCTCAGGGAGGGGAGACCGGGGAGCTGTTTTTT.

As for this clone: The junction departs from germline at one end; a sequencing error may be responsible. J is TRBJ2-5 and V is TRBV7-7; no clear D gene. The CDR3 covers 13 residues. Germline lookup yields CDR1 SSHAT and CDR2 FNYEAQ (reference sequence). CDR3 sequence: CASSTMPQETQYF. In nucleotides, the CDR3 is TGTGCTAGCAGCACAATGCCCCAAGAGACCCAGTACTTC. The entire variable domain, with the rest obtained from reference TRBV7-7 and TRBJ2-5, is as follows: GAGVSQSPRYKVTKRGQDVTLRCDPISSHATLYWYQQALGQGPEFLTYFNYEAQPDKSGLPSDRFSAERPEGSISTLTIQRTEQRDSAMYRCASSTMPQETQYFGPGTRLLVL.

This clone was seen only once. The genes are TRBV7-2 and TRBJ2-7; 14 bases match TRBD2. In germline, CDR1 is SGHTA, CDR2 FQGNSA. The CDR3 sequence is 16 residues long. V lost 3 bases, J lost 6 bases, and 7 bases stayed unmatched. CDR3 sequence: CASSLGLTSGRGEQYF. As DNA, the CDR3 is TGTGCCAGCAGCTTGGGGCTGACTAGCGGGAGGGGCGAGCAGTACTTC.

The gene calls are TRBV28 and TRBJ2-7; 10 nucleotides agree with TRBD2. The germline V gene has CDR1 MDHEN and CDR2 SYDVKM. V shed 3 bases and J 5 bases; nucleotides not matched to a gene: 10. The CDR3 is 16 amino acids. The CDR3 region has the DNA TGTGCCAGCAGTTTTGGTTCGGCTAGCGGGAGCAACGAGCAGTACTTC. It translates to CASSFGSASGSNEQYF.

The rearrangement uses TRBV30 and TRBJ2-5, with 7 bases that match TRBD1. The germline CDR1 and CDR2 sequences are GTSNPN and SVGIG (reference sequence). The J segment lost 4 bases and the V segment lost 0 bases, leaving 8 bases of the junction unmatched. The CDR3 totals 15 residues. The chain's CDR3 is CAWSVIQGWGETQYF. CDR3 sequence (DNA): TGTGCCTGGAGTGTAATACAGGGGTGGGGAGAGACCCAGTACTTC.

V is TRBV9 and J is TRBJ1-1; a weak D match, TRBD1 (5 bases). The CDR3 consists of 15 residues. The germline CDR1 and CDR2 sequences are SGDLS and YYNGEE. V was pared by 4 bases and J by 8 bases, with 21 bases between. The DNA of the CDR3 is TGTGCCAGCAGCCCCACGGGGGGAACTTACGCCGAAGCTTTCTTT. This gives the protein CASSPTGGTYAEAFF.